Presented here are 19 T cell receptor beta chains from one specimen sequenced in a study of T cell responses to AZD1222 COVID-19 vaccine. Profiled with immunoSEQ multiplex PCR; TCRdb holds only in-frame clones, not every one. The sample lists about 130,000 clones; 75% to 90% were seen once. The source material was peripheral blood, sampled on day 0 of AZD1222 vaccination. Receptors originate from an adult in good health.

V and J are TRBV28 and TRBJ2-7; a weak D match, TRBD1 (6 bases). The V end lost 2 bases, the J end lost 5 bases, and 13 bases lay between the germline ends. This CDR3 has 14 amino acids. Germline V CDR1 and CDR2: MDHEN, SYDVKM. The CDR3 here is CASSLNEGDNEQYF. CDR3 sequence (DNA): TGTGCCAGCAGTTTAAACGAGGGGGACAACGAGCAGTACTTC.

This clone came up once. The V and J genes are TRBV3-1 (or the pseudogene TRBV3-2) and TRBJ2-2; D remains ambiguous. The CDR3 has 11 residues. The germline V gene encodes CDR1 LGHDT and CDR2 YNNKEL (reference sequence). V lost 1 base to trimming and J lost 6 bases, with 0 bases between them. CDR3 sequence: CASSQAGELFF. The CDR3 DNA sequence: TGTGCCAGCAGCCAAGCCGGGGAGCTGTTTTTT.

This rearrangement joins TRBV28 to TRBJ1-1, with D possibly being TRBD1 (5 bases). The CDR3 has 13 residues. Germline CDR1 and CDR2: MDHEN and SYDVKM. Trimming cost V 11 bases and J 0 bases, with 13 bases left between them. This chain's CDR3 is CAFRQSMNTEAFF. The DNA of the CDR3 is TGTGCCTTTCGACAGAGCATGAACACTGAAGCTTTCTTT.

Here the CDR3 reads CASSVVEGALSGANVLTF. CDR3 DNA sequence: TGTGCCAGCAGCGTAGTGGAGGGTGCCCTCTCTGGGGCCAACGTCCTGACTTTC. The J gene is TRBJ2-6, the V gene TRBV9; D may be TRBD2 (6 bases). CDR1 is SGDLS and CDR2 is YYNGEE in the germline V gene. CDR3 length: 18 amino acids. With 0 bases removed from V and 0 bases from J, the gap between germline ends came to 13 bases.

V is TRBV2 and J is TRBJ2-4; 7 bases are a match to TRBD1. CDR1 is SNHLY, CDR2 FYNNEI, per germline. This CDR3 has 14 residues. With V trimmed by 8 bases and J by 2 bases, 6 bases remained unmatched. CDR3 region: CASGQEDSKNIQYF. The CDR3 nucleotides are TGTGCCAGCGGACAGGAGGACTCCAAAAACATTCAGTACTTC.

J is TRBJ2-1 and V is TRBV19, with TRBD2 identical over 12 bases. J gave up 5 bases and V 0 bases, and 11 bases lay outside the gene matches. The CDR3 has 19 amino acids. CDR1 and CDR2 from the germline V gene are LNHDA and SQIVND (reference sequence). CDR3 bases: TGTGCCAGTAGTATAGAAACTAGCGGGGGGCCTATCGGGAACAATGAGCAGTTCTTC. Protein product: CASSIETSGGPIGNNEQFF.

This chain links TRBV6-5 with TRBJ1-5; tentative D call: TRBD1 (6 bases). CDR1 is MNHEY and CDR2 is SVGAGI in the germline V gene. V lost 8 bases and J 4 bases, leaving 12 bases between the germline ends. The CDR3 runs to 13 residues. CDR3 in amino acids: CASLDRGNQPQHF. The CDR3 DNA follows: TGTGCCAGCCTGGACAGAGGTAATCAGCCCCAGCATTTT.

A few counts support this clone. The V and J genes are TRBV25-1 and TRBJ2-1; D uncertain. This CDR3 contains 15 residues. Germline V lookup: CDR1 MGHDK, CDR2 SYGVNS. Trimming shortened V by 2 bases and J by 1 base, and 9 bases separated the two germline ends. The CDR3 spells CASSEIARSYNEQFF. The CDR3 coding sequence is TGTGCCAGCAGTGAAATCGCCAGATCCTACAATGAGCAGTTCTTC.

CDR3: CASSSGAGSTTQYF. CDR3 sequence (DNA): TGTGCCAGCAGCTCGGGGGCAGGATCTACGACCCAGTACTTC. The genes are TRBV7-9 and TRBJ2-5; D possibly matches TRBD1 or TRBD2 (6 bases each). Deletions cut 4 bases from V and 7 bases from J, with 16 bases between. From germline, CDR1 is SEHNR and CDR2 FQNEAQ (reference sequence). CDR3 length: 14 residues. The full variable domain, completed using reference TRBV7-9 and TRBJ2-5, is DTGVSQNPRHKITKRGQNVTFRCDPISEHNRLYWYRQTLGQGPEFLTYFQNEAQLEKSRLLSDRFSAERPKGSFSTLEIQRTEQGDSAMYLCASSSGAGSTTQYFGPGTRLLVL.

This clone was detected once. The rearrangement links TRBV18 to TRBJ2-1, with TRBD2 identical over 8 bases. This CDR3 comprises 17 residues. With 3 bases clipped from V and 4 bases from J, the junction kept 11 bases outside the gene matches. Germline V CDR1 and CDR2: KGHSH, LQKENI. The CDR3: CASSPPLGRGVYNEQFF. The CDR3 nucleotides are TGTGCCAGCTCACCCCCTCTGGGGCGGGGGGTTTACAATGAGCAGTTCTTC.

The sample holds one count of this clone. The chain carries TRBV3-1 (or the pseudogene TRBV3-2) and TRBJ2-7; TRBD2 matches 9 bases. CDR3 length: 13 residues. Trimming at V came to 5 bases and at J to 3 bases, leaving 2 bases not matched to a gene. CDR1 and CDR2 (germline): LGHDT, YNNKEL (reference sequence). CDR3 protein: CASSYSGGYEQYF. The CDR3, as DNA: TGTGCCAGCAGCTATAGCGGGGGCTACGAGCAGTACTTC.

The rearrangement joins TRBV24-1 to TRBJ2-1; TRBD2 is a possible D gene (6 bases). This CDR3 region has 15 residues. Trimming shortened V by 9 bases and J by 6 bases, and 20 bases separated the two germline ends. Germline CDR1 is KGHDR and CDR2 is SFDVKD. The CDR3 region is CATSPRRDESNEQFF. The CDR3 nucleotides read TGTGCCACCTCCCCTAGGCGGGACGAGAGCAATGAGCAGTTCTTC.

The chain uses TRBV19 and TRBJ1-1, with 9 bases matching TRBD1. Looked up from germline, CDR1 is LNHDA and CDR2 is SQIVND (reference sequence). After removal of 7 bases from V and 6 bases from J, the junction contained 9 bases not matched to a gene. The CDR3 is 14 residues long. CDR3 coding DNA: TGTGCCAGTACCCCGACAGGGGGATTGGCTGAAGCTTTCTTT. Its protein product is CASTPTGGLAEAFF. Looking up the rest from reference TRBV19 and TRBJ1-1 gives the full variable domain: DGGITQSPKYLFRKEGQNVTLSCEQNLNHDAMYWYRQDPGQGLRLIYYSQIVNDFQKGDIAEGYSVSREKKESFPLTVTSAQKNPTAFYLCASTPTGGLAEAFFGQGTRLTVV.

Here the CDR3 DNA reads TGTGCCAGCAGTCGGGGACAGGGTCGCACCGGGGAGCTGTTTTTT. It codes for CASSRGQGRTGELFF. This chain links TRBV6-2 or TRBV6-3 with TRBJ2-2; TRBD1 matches 9 bases. CDR3 length: 15 residues. The ends lost 5 bases at V and 4 bases at J; junction bases unmatched: 5. The germline V gene has CDR1 MNHEY and CDR2 SVGEGT.

The gene calls are TRBV4-2 and TRBJ1-2; a weak D match, TRBD1 (5 bases). Germline-derived CDR1 and CDR2 are LGHNA and YNFKEQ. The CDR3 runs 18 residues. The V end lost 1 base, the J end lost 2 bases, and 20 bases lay between the germline ends. CDR3 loop: CASSQVGVRRGGNYGYTF. The CDR3 region has the DNA TGTGCCAGCAGCCAAGTTGGAGTTAGAAGGGGTGGAAACTATGGCTACACCTTC.

V and J are TRBV9 and TRBJ2-5; 8 bases are a match to TRBD2. CDR3 size: 17 residues. Trimming took 3 bases from V and 2 from J; bases not matched to a gene: 12. Germline assignment: CDR1 SGDLS and CDR2 YYNGEE. CDR3 in DNA: TGTGCCAGCAGCGCCCTACCGGGACTAGTGAATCAAGAGACCCAGTACTTC. It translates to CASSALPGLVNQETQYF. Full variable domain (rest looked up from reference TRBV9 and TRBJ2-5): DSGVTQTPKHLITATGQRVTLRCSPRSGDLSVYWYQQSLDQGLQFLIQYYNGEERAKGNILERFSAQQFPDLHSELNLSSLELGDSALYFCASSALPGLVNQETQYFGPGTRLLVL.

A single count supports this clone. This rearrangement joins TRBV9 to TRBJ2-1; 9 bases fit TRBD1. Germline-derived CDR1 and CDR2 are SGDLS and YYNGEE. V trimming: 2 bases; J trimming: 6 bases; junction bases outside the gene matches: 6. The CDR3 consists of 15 residues. CDR3 in DNA: TGTGCCAGCAGCGTCCGGGACAGGGATACCAATGAGCAGTTCTTC. This codes for CASSVRDRDTNEQFF.

CDR3 nucleotides: TGTGCCAGCACCCCTGGGCAGGCCTACGAGCAGTACTTC. Translated, it gives CASTPGQAYEQYF. The chain has TRBV12-3 or TRBV12-4 and TRBJ2-7; no reliable D call. Between the trimmed V and J ends, which lost 7 bases and 2 bases, there was a span of 12 bases. CDR3 size: 13 residues.

This chain joins TRBV5-1 and TRBJ2-3, with TRBD2 matching 7 bases. Germline values: CDR1 SGHRS, CDR2 YFSETQ. Trimming at V came to 9 bases and at J to 5 bases, leaving 15 bases not matched to a gene. CDR3 length equals 15 residues. DNA for the CDR3: TGCGCCACCAGTCCCAGCGGGGCCCAGGGAGATACGCAGTATTTT. This sequence encodes CATSPSGAQGDTQYF.